A selection of T cell receptor beta chains follows, all from one sample in a study of blood T cells in healthy people across ages. TCRdb re-analysed the 5' RACE reads in MiXCR, keeping a single row per CDR3 protein. This sample carries hundreds of thousands of distinct CDR3 sequences, approximately 26% of them seen once, and the ten largest clones take 3% to 4%. These data were likewise used in another study, on T cells of mothers and their children.

Material for sequencing was blood. All receptors derive from a boy aged 2 to 9 in good health. The CDR3 runs from the conserved cysteine through the conserved F or W. Fields, in order: V gene, clone size, J gene, D gene, CDR3 protein, CDR3 DNA. D genes are given only for firm matches. Clone size is shown for a subset of rows, as once, few, many or a class of expanded clone.

v_call: TRBV20-1
clone_size: few
j_call: TRBJ2-7
d_call: TRBD2
cdr3_aa: CSARDWTSGSYEQYF
cdr3_nt: TGCAGTGCTAGAGATTGGACTAGCGGGTCATACGAGCAGTACTTC

v_call: TRBV7-6
clone_size: NA
j_call: TRBJ2-7
d_call: NA
cdr3_aa: CASSLRVQGGYEQYF
cdr3_nt: TGTGCCAGCAGCCTTAGGGTCCAAGGTGGCTACGAGCAGTACTTC

v_call: TRBV7-9
clone_size: NA
j_call: TRBJ2-3
d_call: TRBD1
cdr3_aa: CASSRQGPRTDTQYF
cdr3_nt: TGTGCCAGCAGCCGACAGGGCCCACGGACAGATACGCAGTATTTT

v_call: TRBV7-7
clone_size: NA
j_call: TRBJ1-4
d_call: TRBD1
cdr3_aa: CASSPTGGPGEKLFF
cdr3_nt: TGTGCTAGCAGCCCAACAGGGGGCCCTGGTGAAAAACTGTTTTTT

v_call: TRBV3-1
clone_size: NA
j_call: TRBJ2-2
d_call: TRBD2
cdr3_aa: CASRWGGTGELFF
cdr3_nt: TGTGCCAGCAGATGGGGGGGCACCGGGGAGCTGTTTTTT

v_call: TRBV20-1
clone_size: few
j_call: TRBJ1-1
d_call: NA
cdr3_aa: CSARKTEAFF
cdr3_nt: TGCAGTGCTAGAAAGACTGAAGCTTTCTTT

v_call: TRBV20-1
clone_size: few
j_call: TRBJ2-2
d_call: TRBD1
cdr3_aa: CSALYRGRNTGELFF
cdr3_nt: TGCAGTGCTCTTTACAGGGGCCGGAACACCGGGGAGCTGTTTTTT

v_call: TRBV5-1
clone_size: NA
j_call: TRBJ2-5
d_call: NA
cdr3_aa: CASSLSGARGQETQYF
cdr3_nt: TGCGCCAGCAGCTTATCAGGGGCGAGGGGGCAAGAGACCCAGTACTTC

v_call: TRBV7-9
clone_size: few
j_call: TRBJ2-7
d_call: NA
cdr3_aa: CASSDQGFSYEQYF
cdr3_nt: TGTGCCAGCAGCGATCAGGGATTCTCCTACGAGCAGTACTTC

v_call: TRBV15
clone_size: NA
j_call: TRBJ2-7
d_call: NA
cdr3_aa: CATSPIGRSYEQYF
cdr3_nt: TGTGCCACCAGCCCAATTGGGCGCTCCTACGAGCAGTACTTC

v_call: TRBV7-2
clone_size: few
j_call: TRBJ2-1
d_call: TRBD2
cdr3_aa: CASTLAGVFNEQFF
cdr3_nt: TGTGCCAGCACACTAGCGGGAGTTTTTAATGAGCAGTTCTTC

v_call: TRBV12-3/TRBV12-4
clone_size: NA
j_call: TRBJ2-1
d_call: NA
cdr3_aa: CASSHDASYNEQFF
cdr3_nt: TGTGCCAGCAGTCATGACGCGAGCTACAATGAGCAGTTCTTC

v_call: TRBV9
clone_size: few
j_call: TRBJ2-3
d_call: NA
cdr3_aa: CASSAGETGTTDTQYF
cdr3_nt: TGTGCCAGCAGCGCTGGAGAGACAGGGACTACAGATACGCAGTATTTT

v_call: TRBV12-3/TRBV12-4
clone_size: few
j_call: TRBJ1-2
d_call: NA
cdr3_aa: CASSFEDKPERVRGNGYTF
cdr3_nt: TGTGCCAGCAGTTTTGAGGACAAACCCGAAAGGGTGAGGGGTAATGGCTACACCTTC

v_call: TRBV13
clone_size: NA
j_call: TRBJ1-6
d_call: NA
cdr3_aa: CASSFFSKRISYNSPLHF
cdr3_nt: TGTGCCAGCAGTTTCTTTTCTAAGAGGATCTCCTATAATTCACCCCTCCACTTT

v_call: TRBV12-3/TRBV12-4
clone_size: few
j_call: TRBJ2-5
d_call: TRBD2
cdr3_aa: CASSFSPGEGQETQYF
cdr3_nt: TGTGCCAGCAGTTTCTCCCCTGGGGAGGGCCAAGAGACCCAGTACTTC

v_call: TRBV7-8
clone_size: once
j_call: TRBJ2-3
d_call: NA
cdr3_aa: CASSSSTWTDTQYF
cdr3_nt: TGTGCCAGCAGCTCGTCGACCTGGACAGATACGCAGTATTTT

v_call: TRBV27
clone_size: NA
j_call: TRBJ2-4
d_call: NA
cdr3_aa: CASSYHRGGKNIQYF
cdr3_nt: TGTGCCAGCAGTTACCACAGGGGGGGCAAAAACATTCAGTACTTC

v_call: TRBV29-1
clone_size: few
j_call: TRBJ2-1
d_call: NA
cdr3_aa: CSVETGAYPSSYNEQFF
cdr3_nt: TGCAGCGTTGAAACGGGGGCTTACCCTAGCTCCTACAATGAGCAGTTCTTC

v_call: TRBV19
clone_size: NA
j_call: TRBJ2-1
d_call: TRBD2
cdr3_aa: CASSPGTRGYNEQFF
cdr3_nt: TGTGCCAGTAGTCCTGGGACTAGAGGTTACAATGAGCAGTTCTTC

v_call: TRBV6-5
clone_size: few
j_call: TRBJ2-5
d_call: TRBD2
cdr3_aa: CASSSGTSSETQYF
cdr3_nt: TGTGCCAGCAGTTCCGGGACTAGTAGCGAGACCCAGTACTTC

v_call: TRBV12-3/TRBV12-4
clone_size: NA
j_call: TRBJ2-5
d_call: TRBD1
cdr3_aa: CASSFATGGRETQYF
cdr3_nt: TGTGCCAGCAGTTTTGCCACAGGGGGAAGAGAGACCCAGTACTTC

v_call: TRBV5-1
clone_size: NA
j_call: TRBJ2-5
d_call: TRBD1
cdr3_aa: CASSYQQGQGETQYF
cdr3_nt: TGCGCCAGCAGCTACCAACAGGGGCAAGGAGAGACCCAGTACTTC

v_call: TRBV3-1
clone_size: few
j_call: TRBJ1-2
d_call: NA
cdr3_aa: CASSQGEGLYGYTF
cdr3_nt: TGTGCCAGCAGCCAAGGCGAAGGGCTCTATGGCTACACCTTC

v_call: TRBV7-8
clone_size: few
j_call: TRBJ2-1
d_call: TRBD2
cdr3_aa: CASSLGLASEQFF
cdr3_nt: TGTGCCAGCAGCTTGGGACTAGCTAGTGAGCAGTTCTTC

v_call: TRBV25-1
clone_size: NA
j_call: TRBJ1-1
d_call: NA
cdr3_aa: CASSPYRDGTEAFF
cdr3_nt: TGTGCCAGCAGTCCGTACAGGGACGGGACTGAAGCTTTCTTT

v_call: TRBV21-1
clone_size: NA
j_call: TRBJ2-3
d_call: NA
cdr3_aa: CASSKGLAASTDTQYF
cdr3_nt: TGTGCCAGCAGCAAGGGACTAGCGGCCAGCACAGATACGCAGTATTTT

v_call: TRBV5-5
clone_size: once
j_call: TRBJ2-5
d_call: NA
cdr3_aa: CASSPARGLNPGETQYF
cdr3_nt: TGTGCCAGCAGCCCAGCGCGCGGACTAAACCCAGGGGAGACCCAGTACTTC